This T cell receptor beta chain was sequenced during a study of cytomegalovirus exposure and HLA in healthy donors. Overall study findings and caveats: Per published reports, the classifier diagnosed cytomegalovirus status with high specificity and sensitivity. Common viral pathogens seemed to be connected with several of the most significant clusters, according to a later analysis. Some 17,000 TCR beta sequences were associated with HLA alleles at 0.05 false discovery rate in a later analysis. The likely explanation for a cluster of highly shared sequence variants was sequencing artifact.

PCR involved 60 Vbeta and 13 Jbeta primers. This table comes from immunoSEQ multiplex PCR, and its TCRdb copy is limited to in-frame clones, with some not included. The table records about 40,000 clones, almost 70% of them present only once. Comments on this clone: The antigen remains unidentified.

CDR1 is MNHEY and CDR2 is SMNVEV in the germline V gene (reference sequence). The CDR3 spans 15 residues. V dropped 3 bases and J dropped 2; count of bases not matched to a gene: 3. The genes are TRBV27 and TRBJ2-7; 11 nucleotides agree with TRBD2. The sample comprised PBMCs. This TCR was recovered from a man in his forties in good health and CMV-seronegative. This CDR3 is CASSLGLAAAYEQYF. In DNA, the CDR3 is TGTGCCAGCAGTTTGGGACTAGCGGCCGCCTACGAGCAGTACTTC.